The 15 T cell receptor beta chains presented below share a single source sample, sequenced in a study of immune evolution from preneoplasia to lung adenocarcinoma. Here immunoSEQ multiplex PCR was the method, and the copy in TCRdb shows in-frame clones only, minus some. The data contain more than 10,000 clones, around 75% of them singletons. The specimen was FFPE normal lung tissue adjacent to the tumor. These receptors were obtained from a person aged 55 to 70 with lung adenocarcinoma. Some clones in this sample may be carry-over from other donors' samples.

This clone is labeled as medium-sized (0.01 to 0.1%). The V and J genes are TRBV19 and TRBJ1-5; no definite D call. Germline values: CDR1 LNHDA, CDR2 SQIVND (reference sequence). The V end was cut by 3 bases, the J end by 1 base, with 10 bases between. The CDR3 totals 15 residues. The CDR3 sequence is CASSMHGESNQPQHF. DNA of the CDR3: TGTGCCAGTAGTATGCATGGGGAGAGCAATCAGCCCCAGCATTTT.

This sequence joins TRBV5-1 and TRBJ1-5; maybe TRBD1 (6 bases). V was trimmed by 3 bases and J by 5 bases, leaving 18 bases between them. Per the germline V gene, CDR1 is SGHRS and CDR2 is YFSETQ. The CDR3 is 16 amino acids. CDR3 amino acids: CASSSYLNRVDQPQHF. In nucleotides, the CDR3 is TGCGCCAGCAGCTCCTACCTTAACAGGGTGGATCAGCCCCAGCATTTT.

The chain's CDR3 is CAISESADLKNIQYF. DNA of the CDR3: TGTGCCATCAGTGAGTCGGCAGACCTGAAAAACATTCAGTACTTC. The J gene is TRBJ2-4, the V gene TRBV10-3, with D uncertain. V was trimmed by 0 bases and J by 4 bases, leaving 10 bases between them. The CDR3 length is 15 residues. Germline V gene lookup returns CDR1 ENHRY and CDR2 SYGVKD.

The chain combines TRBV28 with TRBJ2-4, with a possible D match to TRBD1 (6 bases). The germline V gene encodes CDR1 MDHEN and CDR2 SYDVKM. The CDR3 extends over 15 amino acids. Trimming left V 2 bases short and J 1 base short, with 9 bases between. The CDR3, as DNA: TGTGCCAGCAGTTTACTGGGGGCCGCCAAAAACATTCAGTACTTC. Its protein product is CASSLLGAAKNIQYF.

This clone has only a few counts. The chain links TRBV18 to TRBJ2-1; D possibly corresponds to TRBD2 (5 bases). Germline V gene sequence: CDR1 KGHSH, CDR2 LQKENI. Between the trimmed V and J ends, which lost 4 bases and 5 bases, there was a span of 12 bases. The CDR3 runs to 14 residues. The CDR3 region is CASSRSSRNNEQFF. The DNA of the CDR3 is TGTGCCAGCTCACGGTCTAGCAGGAACAATGAGCAGTTCTTC.

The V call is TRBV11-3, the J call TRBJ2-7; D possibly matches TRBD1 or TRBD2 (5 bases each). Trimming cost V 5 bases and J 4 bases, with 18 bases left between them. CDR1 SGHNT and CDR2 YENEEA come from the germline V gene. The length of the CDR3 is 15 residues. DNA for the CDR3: TGTGCCAGCAGCCCCGTGGGATGGGGGATGTACGAGCAGTACTTC. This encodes CASSPVGWGMYEQYF.

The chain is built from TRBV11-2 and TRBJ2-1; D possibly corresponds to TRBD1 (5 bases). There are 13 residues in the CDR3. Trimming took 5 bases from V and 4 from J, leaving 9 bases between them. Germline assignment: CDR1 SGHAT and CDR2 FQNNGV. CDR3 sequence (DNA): TGTGCCAGCAGCCCGACAGTATACAATGAGCAGTTCTTC. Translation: CASSPTVYNEQFF.

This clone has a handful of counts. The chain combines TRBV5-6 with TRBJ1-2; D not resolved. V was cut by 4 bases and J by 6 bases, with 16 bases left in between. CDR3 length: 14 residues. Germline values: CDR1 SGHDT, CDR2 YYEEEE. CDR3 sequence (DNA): TGTGCCAGCAGCCCCCCGCGGGCCCGCCATGGCTACACCTTC. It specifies CASSPPRARHGYTF.

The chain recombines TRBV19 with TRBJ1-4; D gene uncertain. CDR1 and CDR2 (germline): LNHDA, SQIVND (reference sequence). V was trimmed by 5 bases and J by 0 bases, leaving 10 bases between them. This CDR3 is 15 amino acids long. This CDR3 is CASSDTGATNEKLFF. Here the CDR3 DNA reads TGTGCCAGTAGTGACACCGGTGCAACTAATGAAAAACTGTTTTTT.

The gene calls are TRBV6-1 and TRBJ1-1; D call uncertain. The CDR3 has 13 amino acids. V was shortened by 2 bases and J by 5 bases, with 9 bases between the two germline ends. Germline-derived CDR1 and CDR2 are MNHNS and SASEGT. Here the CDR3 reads CASSEWVTTEAFF. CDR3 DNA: TGTGCCAGCAGTGAATGGGTAACGACTGAAGCTTTCTTT.

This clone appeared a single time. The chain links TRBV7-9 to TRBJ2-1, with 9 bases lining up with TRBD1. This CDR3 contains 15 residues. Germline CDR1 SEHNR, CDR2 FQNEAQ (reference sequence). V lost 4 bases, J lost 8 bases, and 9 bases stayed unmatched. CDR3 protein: CASSYRDREMDEQFF. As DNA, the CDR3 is TGTGCCAGCAGCTACCGGGACAGGGAGATGGATGAGCAGTTCTTC. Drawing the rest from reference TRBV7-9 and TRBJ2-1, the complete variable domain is DTGVSQNPRHKITKRGQNVTFRCDPISEHNRLYWYRQTLGQGPEFLTYFQNEAQLEKSRLLSDRFSAERPKGSFSTLEIQRTEQGDSAMYLCASSYRDREMDEQFFGPGTRLTVL.

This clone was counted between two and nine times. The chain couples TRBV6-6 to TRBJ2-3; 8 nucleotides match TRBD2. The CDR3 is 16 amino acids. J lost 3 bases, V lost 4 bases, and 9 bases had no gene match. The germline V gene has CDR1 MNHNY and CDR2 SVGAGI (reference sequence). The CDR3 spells CASSLVAGYGTDTQYF. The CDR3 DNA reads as TGTGCCAGCAGTTTAGTAGCGGGGTACGGAACAGATACGCAGTATTTT.

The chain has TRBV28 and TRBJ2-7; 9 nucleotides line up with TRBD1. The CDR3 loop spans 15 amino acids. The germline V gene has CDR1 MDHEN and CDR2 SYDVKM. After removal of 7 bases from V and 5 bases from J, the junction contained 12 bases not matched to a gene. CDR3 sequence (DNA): TGTGCCAGCACCTTTCAAAGACAGGGGGTCCACGAGCAGTACTTC. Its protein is CASTFQRQGVHEQYF.

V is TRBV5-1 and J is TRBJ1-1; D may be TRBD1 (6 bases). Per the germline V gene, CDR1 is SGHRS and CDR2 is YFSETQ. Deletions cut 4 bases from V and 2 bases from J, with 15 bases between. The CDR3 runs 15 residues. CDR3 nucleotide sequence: TGCGCCAGCAGCCCTCCGGACAGAGCAAACACTGAAGCTTTCTTT. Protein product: CASSPPDRANTEAFF.

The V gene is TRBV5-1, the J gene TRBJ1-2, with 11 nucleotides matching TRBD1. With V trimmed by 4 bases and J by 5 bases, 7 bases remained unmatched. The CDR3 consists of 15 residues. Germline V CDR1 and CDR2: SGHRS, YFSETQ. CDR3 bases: TGCGCCAGCAGCGCCGGACAGGGGGCTCGATATGGCTACACCTTC. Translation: CASSAGQGARYGYTF.